The rows below give T cell receptor beta chains drawn from one sample of a study of blood T cell repertoires in COVID-19. Assay: immunoSEQ multiplex PCR; the TCRdb copy retains only in-frame clones and omits some. The table lists 30,000 to 35,000 clones, 89% of them singletons. Sequenced sample: peripheral blood. The receptor source for this set is a man older than 75 with acute or convalescent COVID-19. Each CDR3 is given with its conserved first and last residue.

j_gene,v_gene,CDR3aa
TRBJ1-1,TRBV7-8,CASSTRQGGTAFF
TRBJ1-2,TRBV6-5,CASSTERQGAYGYTF
TRBJ2-3,TRBV7-9,CASSSAASTDTQYF
TRBJ1-6,TRBV5-6,CASSRTGFLSPLHF
TRBJ2-3,TRBV15,CASPRISTGTLDTQYF
TRBJ1-5,TRBV19,CASRRHDRVGQPQHF
TRBJ1-2,TRBV20-1,CSAQGNYGYTF
TRBJ1-1,TRBV19,CASSRRQVDEAFF
TRBJ1-2,TRBV4-2,CASSQDLSWEDYGYTF
TRBJ2-5,TRBV5-1,CASSLGASGRVQETQYF
TRBJ2-1,TRBV28,CASEGGGYNEQFF
TRBJ1-6,TRBV5-1,CASSSQTGLQSPLHF
TRBJ2-1,TRBV28,CASSPGGVGNEQFF
TRBJ2-7,TRBV7-8,CASSLVDRGYEQYF
TRBJ2-2,TRBV11-2,CASSPRLAGATGELFF
TRBJ2-3,TRBV7-9,CASSYGAGPTDTQYF
TRBJ2-1,TRBV24-1,CATSDRAEGTGGNEQFF
TRBJ1-3,TRBV30,CAWRGFSGNTIYF
TRBJ2-7,TRBV6-5,CASRPSSGSSYEQYF
TRBJ2-5,TRBV5-1,CASSLAGGQETQYF
TRBJ1-3,TRBV11-2,CASSLRGLPGNTIYF
TRBJ2-1,TRBV14,CASSWTSGGEQFF
TRBJ2-3,TRBV12-3/TRBV12-4,CASSSADTQYF
TRBJ1-2,TRBV7-9,CASSLGAGNGYTF
TRBJ2-3,TRBV29-1,CSVEWQHAQYF
TRBJ2-7,TRBV28,CASSFWGLARIYEQYF
TRBJ2-3,TRBV4-1,CASSGLAGETDTQYF
TRBJ2-7,TRBV5-1,CASSFSGGGAYEQYF
TRBJ1-1,TRBV2,CASSGLDRGGRTLMEATEAFF
TRBJ2-7,TRBV10-2,CASRDGTFPYEQYF
TRBJ1-1,TRBV19,CASRAGGGWTEAFF
TRBJ2-1,TRBV28,CASSFIRISNEQFF
TRBJ1-6,TRBV6-5,CASSYEGSKGAPLHF
TRBJ2-7,TRBV4-1,CASSLRDREYLLTYEQYF
TRBJ2-7,TRBV2,CASSERDYEQYF
TRBJ1-5,TRBV18,CASSLTGDNQPQHF
TRBJ2-1,TRBV9,CASSVVPGGEQFF
TRBJ2-5,TRBV7-6,CASSTRTGSQETQYF
TRBJ2-1,TRBV19,CASSPQQGAYNEQFF
TRBJ2-5,TRBV6-5,CASRSSGRDETQYF
TRBJ2-2,TRBV7-2,CASSAGGPGELFF
TRBJ1-4,TRBV27,CASSPIWTGGEKLFF
TRBJ1-4,TRBV28,CASSTAQGHEKLFF
TRBJ1-6,TRBV7-9,CASRPSQGRFDSPLHF
TRBJ1-6,TRBV27,CASSLRSTYSPLHF
TRBJ2-2,TRBV7-2,CASSFVVGGRYQSTGELFF
TRBJ1-4,TRBV5-1,CASSPGGAILNEKLFF
TRBJ2-5,TRBV7-2,CASSSPEETQYF
TRBJ2-1,TRBV6-1,CASSDLAGVNNEQFF
TRBJ2-7,TRBV19,CASSMLGATYEQYF
TRBJ2-2,TRBV5-1,CASSLWGRGTSDTGELFF
TRBJ2-7,TRBV11-2,CASSVGQVSYEQYF
TRBJ1-4,TRBV5-8,CASSLLGANREKLFF
TRBJ2-1,TRBV11-2,CASSTLSGRVGQQFF